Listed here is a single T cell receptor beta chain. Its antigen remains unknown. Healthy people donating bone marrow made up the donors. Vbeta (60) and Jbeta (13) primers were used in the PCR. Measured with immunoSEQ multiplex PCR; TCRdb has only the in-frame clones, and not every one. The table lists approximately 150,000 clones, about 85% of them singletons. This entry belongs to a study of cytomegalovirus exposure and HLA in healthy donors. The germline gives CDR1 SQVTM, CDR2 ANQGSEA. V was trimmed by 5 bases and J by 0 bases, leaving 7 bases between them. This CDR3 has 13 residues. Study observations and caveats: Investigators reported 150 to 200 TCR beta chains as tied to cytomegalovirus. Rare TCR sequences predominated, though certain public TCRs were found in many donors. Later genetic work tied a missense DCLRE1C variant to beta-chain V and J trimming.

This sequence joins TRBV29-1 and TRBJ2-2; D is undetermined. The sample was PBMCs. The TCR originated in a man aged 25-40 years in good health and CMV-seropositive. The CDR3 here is CSVSLTNTGELFF. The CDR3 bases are TGCAGCGTTAGCCTGACGAACACCGGGGAGCTGTTTTTT.